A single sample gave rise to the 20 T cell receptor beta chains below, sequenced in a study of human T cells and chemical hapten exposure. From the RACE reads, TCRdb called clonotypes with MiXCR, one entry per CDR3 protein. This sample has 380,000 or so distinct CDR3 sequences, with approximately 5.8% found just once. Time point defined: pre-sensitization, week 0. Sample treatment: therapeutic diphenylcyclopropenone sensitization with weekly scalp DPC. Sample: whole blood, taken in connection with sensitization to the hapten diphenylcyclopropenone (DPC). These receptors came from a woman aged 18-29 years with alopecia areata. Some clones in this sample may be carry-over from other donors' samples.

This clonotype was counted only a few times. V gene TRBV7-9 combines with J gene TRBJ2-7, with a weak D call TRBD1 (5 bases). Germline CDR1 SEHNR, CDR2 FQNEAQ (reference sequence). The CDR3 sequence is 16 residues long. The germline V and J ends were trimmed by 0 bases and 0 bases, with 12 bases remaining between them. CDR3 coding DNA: TGTGCCAGCAGCTTAGCCCCCGACAGATACTCCTACGAGCAGTACTTC. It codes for CASSLAPDRYSYEQYF.

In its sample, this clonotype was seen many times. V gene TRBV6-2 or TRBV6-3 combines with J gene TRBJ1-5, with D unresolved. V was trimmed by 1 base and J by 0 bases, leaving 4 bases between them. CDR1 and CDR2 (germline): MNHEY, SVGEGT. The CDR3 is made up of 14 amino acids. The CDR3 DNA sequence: TGTGCCAGCAGTTACTTGGATAGCAATCAGCCCCAGCATTTT. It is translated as CASSYLDSNQPQHF.

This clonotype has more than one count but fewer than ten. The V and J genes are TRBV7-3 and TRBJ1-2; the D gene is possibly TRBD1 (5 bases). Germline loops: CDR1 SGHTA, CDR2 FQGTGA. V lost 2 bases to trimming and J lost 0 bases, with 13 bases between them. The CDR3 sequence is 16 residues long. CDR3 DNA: TGTGCCAGCAGCTTAGGCCAGGGAGGATCTAACTATGGCTACACCTTC. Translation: CASSLGQGGSNYGYTF.

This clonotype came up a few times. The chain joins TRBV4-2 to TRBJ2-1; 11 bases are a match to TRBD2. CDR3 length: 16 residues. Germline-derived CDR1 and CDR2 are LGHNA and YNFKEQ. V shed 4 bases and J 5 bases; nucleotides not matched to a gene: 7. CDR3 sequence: CASSLMGTSGHNEQFF. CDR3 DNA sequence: TGTGCCAGCAGCCTGATGGGGACTAGCGGCCACAATGAGCAGTTCTTC.

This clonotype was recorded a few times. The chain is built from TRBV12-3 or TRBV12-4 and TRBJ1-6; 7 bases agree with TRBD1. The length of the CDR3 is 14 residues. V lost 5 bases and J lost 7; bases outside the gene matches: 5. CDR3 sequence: CASSQGGENSPLHF. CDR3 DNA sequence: TGTGCCAGCAGTCAGGGGGGAGAGAATTCACCCCTCCACTTT.

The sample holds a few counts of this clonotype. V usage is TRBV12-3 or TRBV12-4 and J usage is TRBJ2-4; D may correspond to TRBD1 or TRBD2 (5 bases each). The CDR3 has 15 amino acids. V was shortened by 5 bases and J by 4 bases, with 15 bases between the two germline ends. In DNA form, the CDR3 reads TGTGCCAGCAGTCGCGTAGGGACCCCGAAAAACATTCAGTACTTC. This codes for CASSRVGTPKNIQYF.

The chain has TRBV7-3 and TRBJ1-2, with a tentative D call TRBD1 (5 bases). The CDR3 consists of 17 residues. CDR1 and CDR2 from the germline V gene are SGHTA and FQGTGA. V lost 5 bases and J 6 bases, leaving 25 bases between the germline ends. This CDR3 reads CASSPFGAGRGADGYTF. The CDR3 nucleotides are TGTGCCAGCAGCCCATTCGGCGCAGGGAGAGGTGCTGATGGCTACACCTTC.

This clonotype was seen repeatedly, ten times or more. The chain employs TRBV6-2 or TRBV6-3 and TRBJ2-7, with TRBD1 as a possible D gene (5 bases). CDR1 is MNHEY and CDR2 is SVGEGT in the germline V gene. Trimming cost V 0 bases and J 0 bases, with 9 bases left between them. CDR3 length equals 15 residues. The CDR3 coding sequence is TGTGCCAGCAGTTACTCGGCAGACAGCTCCTACGAGCAGTACTTC. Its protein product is CASSYSADSSYEQYF.

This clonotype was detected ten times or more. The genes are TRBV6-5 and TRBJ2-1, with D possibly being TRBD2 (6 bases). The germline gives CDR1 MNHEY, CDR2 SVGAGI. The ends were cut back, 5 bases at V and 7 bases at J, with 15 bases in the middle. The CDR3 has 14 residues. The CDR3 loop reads CASSPGGDVNEQFF. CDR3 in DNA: TGTGCCAGCAGTCCCGGGGGTGATGTTAATGAGCAGTTCTTC.

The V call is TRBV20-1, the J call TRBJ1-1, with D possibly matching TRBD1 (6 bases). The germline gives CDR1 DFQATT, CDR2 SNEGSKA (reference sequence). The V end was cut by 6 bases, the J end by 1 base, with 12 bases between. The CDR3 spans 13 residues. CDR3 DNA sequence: TGCAGTGCCTCCATGGGGGCGAACACTGAAGCTTTCTTT. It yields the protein CSASMGANTEAFF.

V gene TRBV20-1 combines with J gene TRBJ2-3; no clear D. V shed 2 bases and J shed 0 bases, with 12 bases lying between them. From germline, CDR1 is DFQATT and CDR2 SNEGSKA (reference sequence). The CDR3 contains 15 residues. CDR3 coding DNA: TGCAGTGCTAGAAAAAGGGCCGGTAGCACAGATACGCAGTATTTT. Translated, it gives CSARKRAGSTDTQYF.

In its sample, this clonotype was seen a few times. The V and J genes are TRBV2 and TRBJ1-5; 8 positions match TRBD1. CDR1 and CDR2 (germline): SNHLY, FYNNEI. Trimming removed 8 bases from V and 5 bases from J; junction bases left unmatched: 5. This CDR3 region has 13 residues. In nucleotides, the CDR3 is TGTGCCAGCCACTCAGGGGGCCATCAGCCCCAGCATTTT. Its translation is CASHSGGHQPQHF. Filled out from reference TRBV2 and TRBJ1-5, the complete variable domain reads EPEVTQTPSHQVTQMGQEVILRCVPISNHLYFYWYRQILGQKVEFLVSFYNNEISEKSEIFDDQFSVERPDGSNFTLKIRSTKLEDSAMYFCASHSGGHQPQHFGDGTRLSIL.

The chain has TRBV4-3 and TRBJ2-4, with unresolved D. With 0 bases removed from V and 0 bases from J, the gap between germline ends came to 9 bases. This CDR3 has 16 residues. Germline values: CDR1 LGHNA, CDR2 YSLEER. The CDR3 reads CASSQDDRAAKNIQYF. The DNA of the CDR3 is TGCGCCAGCAGCCAAGATGACCGGGCAGCCAAAAACATTCAGTACTTC.

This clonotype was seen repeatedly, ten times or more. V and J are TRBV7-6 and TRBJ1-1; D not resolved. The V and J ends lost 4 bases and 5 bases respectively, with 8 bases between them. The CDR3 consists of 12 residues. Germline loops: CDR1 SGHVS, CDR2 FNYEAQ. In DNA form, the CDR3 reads TGTGCCAGCAGCTCCACAGAGACTGAAGCTTTCTTT. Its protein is CASSSTETEAFF.

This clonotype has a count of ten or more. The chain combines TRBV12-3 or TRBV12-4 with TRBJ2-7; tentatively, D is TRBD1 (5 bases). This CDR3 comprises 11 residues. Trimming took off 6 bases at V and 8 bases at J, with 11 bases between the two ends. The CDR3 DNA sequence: TGTGCCAGCAGGGCCACAGGCAAGCAGTACTTC. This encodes CASRATGKQYF.

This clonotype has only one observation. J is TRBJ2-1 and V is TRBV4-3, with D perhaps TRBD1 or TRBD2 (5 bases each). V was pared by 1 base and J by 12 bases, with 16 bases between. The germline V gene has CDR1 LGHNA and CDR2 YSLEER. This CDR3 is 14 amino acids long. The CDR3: CASSQGDVRDVQFF. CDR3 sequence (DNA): TGCGCCAGCAGCCAAGGGGACGTTAGGGATGTGCAGTTCTTC.

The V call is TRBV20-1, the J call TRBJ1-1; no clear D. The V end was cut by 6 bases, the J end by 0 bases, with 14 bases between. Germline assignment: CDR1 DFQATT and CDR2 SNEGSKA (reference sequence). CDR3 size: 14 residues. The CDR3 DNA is TGCAGTGCCCGTCTCGACGGCCTGAACACTGAAGCTTTCTTT. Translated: CSARLDGLNTEAFF.

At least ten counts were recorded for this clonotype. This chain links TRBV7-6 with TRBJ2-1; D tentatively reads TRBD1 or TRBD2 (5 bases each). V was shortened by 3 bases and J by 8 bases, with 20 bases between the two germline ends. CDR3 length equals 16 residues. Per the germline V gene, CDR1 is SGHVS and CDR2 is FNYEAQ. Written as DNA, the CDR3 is TGTGCCAGCAGCTTGAGGTTCCGGGACGGACTGGATGAGCAGTTCTTC. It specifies CASSLRFRDGLDEQFF. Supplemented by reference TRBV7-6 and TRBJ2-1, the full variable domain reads GAGVSQSPRYKVTKRGQDVALRCDPISGHVSLYWYRQALGQGPEFLTYFNYEAQQDKSGLPNDRFSAERPEGSISTLTIQRTEQRDSAMYRCASSLRFRDGLDEQFFGPGTRLTVL.

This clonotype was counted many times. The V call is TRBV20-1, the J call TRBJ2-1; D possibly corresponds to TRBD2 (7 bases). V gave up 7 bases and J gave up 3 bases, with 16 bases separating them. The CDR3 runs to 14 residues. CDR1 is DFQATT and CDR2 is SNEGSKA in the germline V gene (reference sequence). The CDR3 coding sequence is TGCAGTGTTTTAGCGAGGGGGGGCTACAATGAGCAGTTCTTC. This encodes CSVLARGGYNEQFF.

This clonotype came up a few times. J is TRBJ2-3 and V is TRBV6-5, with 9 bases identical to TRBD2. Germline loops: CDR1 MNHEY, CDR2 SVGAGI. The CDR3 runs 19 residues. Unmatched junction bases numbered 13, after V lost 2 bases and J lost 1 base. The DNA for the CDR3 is TGTGCCAGCAGTTACAGGACTTCCGGCTTAGCGGGGGGCACAGATACGCAGTATTTT. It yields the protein CASSYRTSGLAGGTDTQYF.